Reported below is one T cell receptor beta chain. Its antigen is currently unknown. The ends were cut back, 7 bases at V and 1 base at J, with 13 bases in the middle. The CDR3 totals 15 residues. Germline CDR1 reads MNHEY; CDR2 reads SVGAGI. The entirety of the isolated RNA underwent reverse transcription, so expressed TCRB transcripts were sequenced. Measured with immunoSEQ multiplex PCR; TCRdb has only the in-frame clones, and not every one. Among some 360,000 clones listed, 9.6% were seen once. The record originates from a study of beta chain features in type 1 diabetes. Study observations and caveats: The study found moderately but significantly shorter TCRB CDR3s in all four CD4+ subsets of Type 1 diabetes patients.

The chain uses TRBV6-5 and TRBJ2-2; D remains unclear. This clonotype originated in a man in his thirties or forties with type 1 diabetes. Sequenced: central memory CD4+ T cells from blood. CDR3 nucleotide sequence: TGTGCCAGCACCATATCCCTTGGGAACACCGGGGAGCTGTTTTTT. As protein: CASTISLGNTGELFF.